This is a list of T cell receptor beta chains from one sample in a study of blood T cell repertoires in COVID-19. The assay was immunoSEQ multiplex PCR, and TCRdb's table has in-frame clones only and misses some. Counted here are about 45,000 clones, 86% occurring once; the ten biggest clones make up around a tenth. Specimen: peripheral blood. The receptors originated from a human donor in a cohort sampled during active COVID-19. Both conserved end residues are part of each CDR3. A D gene is named only where the DNA matches it firmly. Clone size is not always given. Where it is, it says once, few, many or a class for expanded clones.

TRBD2,TRBJ2-4,-,TRBV5-4,TGTGCCAGCAGCGCCTCTAGCGGGGGGGCCGGCCTAGCCAAAAACATTCAGTACTTC,CASSASSGGAGLAKNIQYF
-,TRBJ2-1,medium-sized,TRBV4-1,TGCGCCAGCAGCCACTCACCCTATACCCAGGTCACCGGTGGGAATGAGCAGTTCTTC,CASSHSPYTQVTGGNEQFF
-,TRBJ2-2,-,TRBV5-1,TGCGCCAGCAGCTTGGTAGCCCAGGGGACCGGGGAGCTGTTTTTT,CASSLVAQGTGELFF
-,TRBJ1-2,-,TRBV27,TGTGCCAGCAGTTTGCGGGAGGGCTATGGCTACACCTTC,CASSLREGYGYTF
TRBD1,TRBJ1-6,-,TRBV7-9,TGTGCCAGCAGCCCTGGGACAGCTTCGGCCCTCCACTTT,CASSPGTASALHF
-,TRBJ1-1,-,TRBV20-1,TGCAGTGCCCCTTTGAACACTGAAGCTTTCTTT,CSAPLNTEAFF
TRBD2,TRBJ2-2,-,TRBV6-5,TGTGCCAGCAGATATAGCGGGGGTGACACCGGGGAGCTGTTTTTT,CASRYSGGDTGELFF
TRBD2,TRBJ2-2,-,TRBV7-3,TGTGCCAGCAGCCCCCAGGGAGGGACGAACACCGGGGAGCTGTTTTTT,CASSPQGGTNTGELFF
-,TRBJ2-2,-,TRBV18,TGTGCCAGCTCACCACTCTCACAGGGCAACACCGGGGAGCTGTTTTTT,CASSPLSQGNTGELFF
TRBD1,TRBJ2-5,-,TRBV19,TGTGCCAGTAGTACCCTCGACAGGGACCAAGAGACCCAGTACTTC,CASSTLDRDQETQYF
-,TRBJ1-2,-,TRBV19,TGTGCCAGTCGGGAGAGGTGGCTCTCCTATGGCTACACCTTC,CASRERWLSYGYTF
-,TRBJ1-1,-,TRBV19,TGTGCCAGTAGTCCAGAGGGAGTAGTAACTTTCTTT,CASSPEGVVTFF
-,TRBJ2-2,-,TRBV5-4,TGTGCCAGCAGCTTGGACAGGGAATTTACCGGGGAGCTGTTTTTT,CASSLDREFTGELFF
-,TRBJ1-3,-,TRBV30,TGTGCCTGGGAAAGGGGCTCTGGAAACACCATATATTTT,CAWERGSGNTIYF
TRBD1,TRBJ2-6,-,TRBV6-2/TRBV6-3,TGTGCCAGCAGTTCGATTACAGGGGGCACAGGGGCCAACGTCCTGACTTTC,CASSSITGGTGANVLTF
TRBD1,TRBJ1-5,once,TRBV29-1,TGCAGCGTTTCACAGGGGTCGTCAGGTGAGGATCAGCCCCAGCATTTT,CSVSQGSSGEDQPQHF
-,TRBJ2-1,-,TRBV9,TGTGCCAGCAGCACCGGGACTCTTTACAATGAGCAGTTCTTC,CASSTGTLYNEQFF
-,TRBJ1-1,few,TRBV4-3,TGCGCCAGCAGCCAAGGTGGACACCTGTCTTTGAACACTGAAGCTTTCTTT,CASSQGGHLSLNTEAFF
-,TRBJ1-1,once,TRBV10-3,TGTGCCATCAGTGATCCCCTGCGACAGACGAACACTGAAGCTTTCTTT,CAISDPLRQTNTEAFF
TRBD2,TRBJ2-3,-,TRBV6-4,TGTGCCACCGCTCCGGGGGGACCCACAGATACGCAGTATTTT,CATAPGGPTDTQYF
-,TRBJ2-5,-,TRBV5-5,TGTGCCAGCAGTATTGAGACCCAGTACTTC,CASSIETQYF
-,TRBJ1-1,-,TRBV6-5,TGTGCCAGCAGTTACTCGAGGTTCCAGCACACTGAAGCTTTCTTT,CASSYSRFQHTEAFF
-,TRBJ2-5,-,TRBV7-3,TGTGCCAGCAGCCCGGGGGATATAGAGACCCAGTACTTC,CASSPGDIETQYF
-,TRBJ1-2,-,TRBV5-4,TGTGCCAGCAGCTTGGTAGCAGGGGACGGCTACACCTTC,CASSLVAGDGYTF
-,TRBJ1-1,-,TRBV7-2,TGTGCCAGCAGCTTAGATATAGTGTCACAGGTGAACACTGAAGCTTTCTTT,CASSLDIVSQVNTEAFF
-,TRBJ1-1,-,TRBV27,TGTGCCAGCAGTCCCCAGGGGAACACTGAAGCTTTCTTT,CASSPQGNTEAFF
-,TRBJ2-1,-,TRBV19,TGTGCCAGTAGTCCCCAGGTCAAGGGGGAGCAGTTCTTC,CASSPQVKGEQFF
TRBD1,TRBJ2-6,-,TRBV7-9,TGTGCCAGCAGCACCCACAGGGGGCAGGGGGCCAACGTCCTGACTTTC,CASSTHRGQGANVLTF
TRBD2,TRBJ2-2,once,TRBV10-2,TGCGCCAGCAGTGATCTAGCGGGGGGGCCCGGGGAGCTGTTTTTT,CASSDLAGGPGELFF
-,TRBJ2-7,once,TRBV7-2,TGTGCCAGCAGCTCGGGGGTGTTCTACGAGCAGTACTTC,CASSSGVFYEQYF
TRBD1,TRBJ2-7,-,TRBV10-3,TGTGCCATCAGTGGTGTGACAGGGTTACACGAGCAGTACTTC,CAISGVTGLHEQYF